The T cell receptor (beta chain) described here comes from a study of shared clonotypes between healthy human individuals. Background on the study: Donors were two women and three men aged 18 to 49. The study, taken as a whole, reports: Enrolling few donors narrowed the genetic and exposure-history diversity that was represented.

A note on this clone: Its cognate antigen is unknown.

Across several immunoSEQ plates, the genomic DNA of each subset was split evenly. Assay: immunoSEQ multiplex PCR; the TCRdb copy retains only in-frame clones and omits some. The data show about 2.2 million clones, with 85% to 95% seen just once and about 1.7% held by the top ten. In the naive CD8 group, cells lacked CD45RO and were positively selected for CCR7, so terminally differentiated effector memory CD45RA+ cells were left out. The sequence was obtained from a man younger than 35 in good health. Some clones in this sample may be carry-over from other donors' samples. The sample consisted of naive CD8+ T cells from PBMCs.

The CDR3 loop is CASSSPYRGGSYNEQFF. CDR3 coding DNA: TGTGCCAGCAGTTCACCCTACAGGGGCGGCTCCTACAATGAGCAGTTCTTC. The gene calls are TRBV27 and TRBJ2-1; 7 bases match TRBD1. The germline CDR1 and CDR2 sequences are MNHEY and SMNVEV (reference sequence). V was pared by 4 bases and J by 0 bases, with 9 bases of the junction left unmatched. The length of the CDR3 is 17 residues.